This T cell receptor beta chain derives from a study of T cells in localized non-small cell lung cancer. Note on this clone: What it binds is unknown.

Repertoires were generated with immunoSEQ multiplex PCR, while TCRdb's copy carries only in-frame clones and drops some. This table has some 33,000 clones, 80% appearing once. Findings and limits, study-wide: Uninvolved adjacent lung showed higher T cell clonality than tumor. Longer overall survival accompanied higher blood T cell density. Median roughly 57 top-100 tumor clones were shared with paired adjacent lung. Heterogeneity is still possible, as just one tumor region was sequenced.

V lost 6 bases and J 4 bases, leaving 16 bases between the germline ends. Germline values: CDR1 SGHRS, CDR2 YFSETQ. The CDR3 consists of 15 residues. The chain is built from TRBV5-1 and TRBJ2-2, with D perhaps given as TRBD1 or TRBD2 (5 bases each). The sequenced sample was peripheral blood, obtained before any cancer treatment. This clonotype was sampled from a male donor at least 60 years old with stage III squamous cell lung carcinoma. CDR3 region: CASMTGAGLTGELFF. DNA for the CDR3: TGCGCCAGCATGACCGGGGCAGGGCTCACCGGGGAGCTGTTTTTT.